These 14 T cell receptor beta chains share one sample of origin, sequenced in a study of T cell responses to AZD1222 COVID-19 vaccine. Method: immunoSEQ multiplex PCR; TCRdb's copy keeps in-frame clones and lacks some. The sample includes about 200,000 clones, around 90% of them seen just once. The sequenced sample was peripheral blood, obtained 28 days after the second dose of the MenACWY control vaccine. All receptors come from an adult who received the MenACWY meningococcal vaccine as a control.

The chain's CDR3 is CASGGGIWNTIYF. CDR3 bases: TGTGCTAGTGGCGGGGGTATATGGAACACCATATATTTT. J is TRBJ1-3 and V is TRBV12-5; weak D call: TRBD1 (5 bases). V was cut by 6 bases and J by 7 bases, with 13 bases left in between. CDR3 length: 13 residues. Germline CDR1 reads LGHNT; CDR2 reads FRNRAP. Using reference TRBV12-5 and TRBJ1-3 for the parts outside the CDR3, the full variable domain is DARVTQTPRHKVTEMGQEVTMRCQPILGHNTVFWYRQTMMQGLELLAYFRNRAPLDDSGMPKDRFSAEMPDATLATLKIQPSEPRDSAVYFCASGGGIWNTIYFGEGSWLTVV.

This chain links TRBV5-1 with TRBJ2-6; no reliable D call. CDR1 and CDR2 (germline): SGHRS, YFSETQ. This CDR3 has 15 residues. The V gene lost 0 bases and the J gene lost 4 bases, with 8 bases spanning the gap. For the CDR3, the DNA is TGCGCCAGCAGCTTGGGTGGGCCAGGGGCCAACGTCCTGACTTTC. Translation gives CASSLGGPGANVLTF.

The rearrangement uses TRBV9 and TRBJ2-6; D is possibly TRBD2 (5 bases). V lost 4 bases to trimming and J lost 1 base, with 18 bases between them. Germline assignment: CDR1 SGDLS and CDR2 YYNGEE. The CDR3 covers 18 residues. CDR3 sequence: CASSPRTAGGSGANVLTF. CDR3 DNA sequence: TGTGCCAGCAGCCCCCGGACCGCGGGCGGATCTGGGGCCAACGTCCTGACTTTC.

The chain uses TRBV19 and TRBJ2-7; no clear D. The CDR3 loop spans 13 amino acids. The germline gives CDR1 LNHDA, CDR2 SQIVND (reference sequence). Trimming stripped 3 bases from V and 3 bases from J, with 9 bases between. The CDR3 protein is CASSIGPYYEQYF. CDR3 bases: TGTGCCAGTAGTATTGGCCCCTACTACGAGCAGTACTTC.

This clone showed up just a few times. CDR3 DNA sequence: TGTGCCAGCAGCCCCCGCCCGGCGAGTAATGAAAAACTGTTTTTT. Translating it yields CASSPRPASNEKLFF. This chain uses TRBV7-2 with TRBJ1-4; D not resolved. Germline V lookup: CDR1 SGHTA, CDR2 FQGNSA. The CDR3 sequence is 15 residues long. The germline V and J ends were trimmed by 5 bases and 4 bases, with 14 bases remaining between them.

CDR3 residues: CASSLGGYNQPQHF. The CDR3 DNA sequence: TGTGCCAGCAGTTTGGGGGGATACAATCAGCCCCAGCATTTT. The chain links TRBV27 to TRBJ1-5, with D perhaps matching TRBD1 (5 bases). The CDR3 has 14 residues. With 3 bases removed from V and 3 bases from J, the gap between germline ends came to 9 bases. Germline lookup yields CDR1 MNHEY and CDR2 SMNVEV (reference sequence).

The chain carries TRBV19 and TRBJ1-5, with D uncertain. The CDR3 contains 13 residues. From germline, CDR1 is LNHDA and CDR2 SQIVND (reference sequence). Deletions cut 3 bases from V and 3 bases from J, with 6 bases between. In DNA, the CDR3 is TGTGCCAGTAGTATCACAGTCAATCAGCCCCAGCATTTT. It specifies CASSITVNQPQHF.

The gene calls are TRBV4-1 and TRBJ1-1, with D unresolved. Germline CDR1 is MGHRA and CDR2 is YSYEKL. V lost 0 bases to trimming and J lost 0 bases, with 11 bases between them. There are 16 residues in the CDR3. DNA for the CDR3: TGCGCCAGCAGCCAAGATACGCTGATAATGAACACTGAAGCTTTCTTT. Amino acid sequence: CASSQDTLIMNTEAFF.

The chain carries TRBV11-3 and TRBJ1-1; D not resolved. The CDR3 extends over 14 amino acids. Trimming cost V 5 bases and J 4 bases, with 14 bases left between them. The V gene's germline CDR1 is SGHNT and CDR2 YENEEA. CDR3 in amino acids: CASSPSAIGTEAFF. The CDR3 DNA reads as TGTGCCAGCAGCCCGTCCGCGATAGGCACTGAAGCTTTCTTT.

CDR3 sequence (DNA): TGTGCCAGTTCCTTGGGTCGGAACACTGAAGCTTTCTTT. The encoded protein is CASSLGRNTEAFF. The chain joins TRBV7-2 to TRBJ1-1, with D hard to call. The CDR3 totals 13 residues. Germline assignment: CDR1 SGHTA and CDR2 FQGNSA. V was clipped by 9 bases and J by 1 base, with 12 bases between them.

The rearrangement uses TRBV15 and TRBJ1-2; D ambiguous. Germline-derived CDR1 and CDR2 are LNHNV and YYDKDF (reference sequence). V lost 1 base, J lost 7 bases, and 7 bases lay in between. This CDR3 comprises 12 residues. This CDR3 reads CATSRAWSGYTF. The CDR3 DNA sequence: TGTGCCACCAGCAGAGCATGGAGTGGCTACACCTTC.

V and J are TRBV30 and TRBJ2-1; 9 nucleotides agree with TRBD2. CDR3 length: 20 residues. Unmatched junction bases numbered 16, after V lost 1 base and J lost 0 bases. The V gene's germline CDR1 is GTSNPN and CDR2 SVGIG (reference sequence). In nucleotides, the CDR3 is TGTGCCTGGAGTGGGTGGAGGCTAGCGGGACGCCAGAGCTCCTACAATGAGCAGTTCTTC. Amino acids: CAWSGWRLAGRQSSYNEQFF.

As DNA, the CDR3 is TGCGCCAGCAGCCAAGTCCGGGGTACCTACACCTTC. Its protein is CASSQVRGTYTF. The chain carries TRBV4-1 and TRBJ1-2; D is uncertain. This CDR3 comprises 12 residues. In germline, CDR1 is MGHRA, CDR2 YSYEKL. V was pared by 1 base and J by 10 bases, with 10 bases between.

This chain connects TRBV25-1 to TRBJ2-7; TRBD2 might be the D (7 bases). The ends were cut back, 7 bases at V and 1 base at J, with 17 bases in the middle. CDR3 length: 15 residues. CDR1 is MGHDK, CDR2 SYGVNS, per germline. The CDR3 protein is CASMGGAGDSYEQYF. DNA of the CDR3: TGTGCCAGCATGGGGGGGGCGGGAGATTCCTACGAGCAGTACTTC.